The source of this TCR beta chain is a study of beta chain features in type 1 diabetes. Overall study findings and caveats: The study left unresolved whether HLA type influences TCRB rearrangement.

On average, the one heparinised blood draw given by each donor was roughly 100 mL. CD45RO/CCR7/CD25/CD127/CD95/CD27 separated CD4+ naive, central memory, regulatory and stem cell-like memory cells by sorting. Trimming removed 5 bases from V and 4 bases from J; junction bases left unmatched: 7. Germline loops: CDR1 SGHTA, CDR2 FQGNSA. The CDR3 contains 14 residues. Expressed TCRB transcripts were sequenced, since all the RNA that had been isolated was reverse transcribed. Sequencing was performed with immunoSEQ multiplex PCR; in TCRdb, only in-frame clones are kept and a portion is missing. The table includes around 310,000 clones, roughly 9.6% detected once. A few counts support this clone. Its antigen is unidentified.

The sequenced sample was naive CD4+ T cells from blood. The TCR comes from a woman in her 30s in good health. This chain links TRBV7-2 with TRBJ1-2; 7 positions agree with TRBD1. CDR3 sequence: CASSKGQEAYGYTF. The DNA for the CDR3 is TGTGCCAGCAGCAAAGGACAGGAAGCCTATGGCTACACCTTC.